Listed here are 13 T cell receptor beta chains from one sample, sequenced in a study of T-cell reconstitution after alpha-beta-depleted transplantation in children. Unique molecular identifiers were incorporated into the prepared TCRbeta library. TCRdb passed the PCR reads through MiXCR, listing each CDR3 protein once. Of about 900,000 distinct CDR3 sequences listed, roughly 29% are singletons. The starting material was PBMCs, mostly from graft donor cells, obtained 360 days after TCRalphabeta/CD19-depleted stem cell transplant. The source of these receptors is a boy less than two years old who had a stem cell transplant for SCID, so the T cells may come from the graft donor.

The chain uses TRBV11-2 and TRBJ2-6, with 12 bases fitting TRBD1. Trimming at V came to 1 base and at J to 4 bases, leaving 11 bases not matched to a gene. Looked up from germline, CDR1 is SGHAT and CDR2 is FQNNGV. The CDR3 totals 20 residues. The CDR3 reads CASSLGGPGQGAYGANVLTF. The CDR3 DNA is TGTGCCAGCAGCTTAGGGGGGCCGGGACAGGGGGCGTACGGGGCCAACGTCCTGACTTTC.

The chain combines TRBV5-1 with TRBJ2-1; D gene uncertain. Germline CDR1 is SGHRS and CDR2 is YFSETQ. Between the trimmed V and J ends, which lost 0 bases and 5 bases, there was a span of 9 bases. The CDR3 is made up of 14 amino acids. The CDR3 region is CASSLGDTHNEQFF. CDR3 in DNA: TGCGCCAGCAGCTTGGGAGACACCCACAATGAGCAGTTCTTC. The full variable domain, in which reference TRBV5-1 and TRBJ2-1 provide the parts outside the CDR3, is KAGVTQTPRYLIKTRGQQVTLSCSPISGHRSVSWYQQTPGQGLQFLFEYFSETQRNKGNFPGRFSGRQFSNSRSEMNVSTLELGDSALYLCASSLGDTHNEQFFGPGTRLTVL.

This clonotype has just one count. J is TRBJ2-4 and V is TRBV20-1, with D possibly matching TRBD1 (5 bases). Trimming stripped 2 bases from V and 3 bases from J, with 11 bases between. The CDR3 spans 14 residues. In germline, CDR1 is DFQATT, CDR2 SNEGSKA (reference sequence). The CDR3 DNA reads as TGCAGTGCTAGAAGGGGAATAGGCAAAAACATTCAGTACTTC. It is translated as CSARRGIGKNIQYF.

CDR3 sequence (DNA): TGTGCCAGCAGTCCTTTTGGGCCCACCTACGAGCAGTACTTC. Amino acid sequence: CASSPFGPTYEQYF. V usage is TRBV27 and J usage is TRBJ2-7; no clear D. The ends were cut back, 5 bases at V and 2 bases at J, with 13 bases in the middle. This CDR3 comprises 14 residues. Germline CDR1 is MNHEY and CDR2 is SMNVEV (reference sequence).

CDR3 DNA sequence: TGTGCCACCAGTGGCTCTACAGGTTACCGTAGCACAGATACGCAGTATTTT. As protein: CATSGSTGYRSTDTQYF. V usage is TRBV24-1 and J usage is TRBJ2-3; TRBD1 might be the D (5 bases). The V end lost 5 bases, the J end lost 0 bases, and 17 bases lay between the germline ends. Germline values: CDR1 KGHDR, CDR2 SFDVKD. The CDR3 consists of 17 residues.

The rearrangement uses TRBV5-5 and TRBJ2-5; 10 positions match TRBD2. The length of the CDR3 is 15 residues. The V segment lost 4 bases and the J segment 7 bases; nucleotides outside the gene matches: 10. CDR1 is SGHKS, CDR2 YYEKEE, per germline (reference sequence). CDR3 in amino acids: CASSASGGLPRTQYF. CDR3 coding DNA: TGTGCCAGCAGCGCTAGCGGGGGCCTTCCTCGGACCCAGTACTTC.

This clonotype has a single count. The chain recombines TRBV24-1 with TRBJ1-5; TRBD1 is a possible D gene (6 bases). This CDR3 contains 14 residues. V dropped 3 bases and J dropped 7 bases, with 12 bases sitting between them. The germline gives CDR1 KGHDR, CDR2 SFDVKD. CDR3 nucleotides: TGTGCCACCAGTGATACAGGGTTGCGGCAGCCCCAGCATTTT. Encoded protein: CATSDTGLRQPQHF.

This clonotype was observed a few times. V gene TRBV6-2 or TRBV6-3 combines with J gene TRBJ1-2; TRBD1 aligns across 7 bases. The trim removed 7 bases at V and 2 bases at J, leaving 16 bases unmatched. The CDR3 loop spans 17 amino acids. Germline lookup yields CDR1 MNHEY and CDR2 SVGEGT. The CDR3 sequence is CASTKFPEGQRNYGYTF. The DNA of the CDR3 is TGTGCCAGCACCAAATTCCCCGAGGGACAGCGAAACTATGGCTACACCTTC.

The chain is built from TRBV4-3 and TRBJ1-1; the D is unclear. Trimming cost V 0 bases and J 5 bases, with 13 bases left between them. From germline, CDR1 is LGHNA and CDR2 YSLEER. The CDR3 extends over 15 amino acids. The chain's CDR3 is CASSQDRGSETEAFF. CDR3 nucleotide sequence: TGCGCCAGCAGCCAAGATCGCGGGTCGGAAACTGAAGCTTTCTTT.

This clonotype has a handful of counts. This chain connects TRBV13 to TRBJ1-1; D is unresolved. Trimming shortened V by 0 bases and J by 10 bases, and 18 bases separated the two germline ends. CDR3 length equals 15 residues. Germline V gene data show CDR1 as PRHDT and CDR2 as FYEKMQ (reference sequence). The CDR3 DNA reads TGTGCCAGCAGCTTAGGGGGCGTCGGGCTGGCTGGAGCTTTCTTT. It codes for CASSLGGVGLAGAFF.

This clonotype was found once. This chain connects TRBV5-1 to TRBJ1-5; the D gene is possibly TRBD1 (6 bases). Trimming stripped 0 bases from V and 1 base from J, with 11 bases between. Per germline, CDR1 SGHRS and CDR2 YFSETQ. This CDR3 has 16 residues. Here the CDR3 reads CASSLDAGVSNQPQHF. For the CDR3, the DNA is TGCGCCAGCAGCTTGGATGCAGGGGTCAGCAATCAGCCCCAGCATTTT.

This clonotype has just a few counts. The J gene is TRBJ2-2, the V gene TRBV18; D might be TRBD2 (5 bases). Germline-derived CDR1 and CDR2 are KGHSH and LQKENI. Deletions cut 2 bases from V and 1 base from J, with 11 bases between. CDR3 length equals 16 residues. The CDR3 here is CASSPRGGGNTGELFF. In nucleotides, the CDR3 is TGTGCCAGCTCACCAAGAGGTGGAGGGAACACCGGGGAGCTGTTTTTT.

V usage is TRBV10-3 and J usage is TRBJ2-3, with 8 bases lining up with TRBD1. V was pared by 0 bases and J by 2 bases, with 4 bases of the junction left unmatched. The length of the CDR3 is 16 residues. Per the germline V gene, CDR1 is ENHRY and CDR2 is SYGVKD. The CDR3 DNA follows: TGTGCCATCAGTGAGTCGACGGGACAGGCCACAGATACGCAGTATTTT. As protein: CAISESTGQATDTQYF.